This is a list of T cell receptor beta chains from one sample in a study of blood T cell repertoires in COVID-19. Method: immunoSEQ multiplex PCR; TCRdb's copy keeps in-frame clones and lacks some. The sample lists roughly 170,000 clones; roughly nine tenths were seen once. Sequences were obtained from peripheral blood. Receptors originate from a man aged 70-80 years with active or convalescent COVID-19. Both conserved end residues are part of each CDR3. The order of the fields is V gene, D gene, clone size, J gene, CDR3 DNA, CDR3 protein. A D gene is named only where the DNA matches it firmly. Clone size is shown for a subset of rows, as once, few, many or a class of expanded clone.

v_gene: TRBV30
d_gene: .
abundance: .
j_gene: TRBJ1-1
CDR3nt: TGTGCCTGGAGCAAAAGGGGGAACACTGAAGCTTTCTTT
CDR3aa: CAWSKRGNTEAFF

v_gene: TRBV2
d_gene: .
abundance: medium-sized
j_gene: TRBJ1-3
CDR3nt: TGTGCCAGCAGTCTAGGACTGAACTCTGGAAACACCATATATTTT
CDR3aa: CASSLGLNSGNTIYF

v_gene: TRBV7-7
d_gene: TRBD1
abundance: .
j_gene: TRBJ2-2
CDR3nt: TGTGCCAGCAGCCGTAGTCCGGGACAGGGGGTCGGGGAGCTGTTTTTT
CDR3aa: CASSRSPGQGVGELFF

v_gene: TRBV10-2
d_gene: TRBD1
abundance: .
j_gene: TRBJ2-3
CDR3nt: TGCGCCAGCAGCACAGGGGGCACAGATACGCAGTATTTT
CDR3aa: CASSTGGTDTQYF

v_gene: TRBV29-1
d_gene: TRBD2
abundance: .
j_gene: TRBJ2-3
CDR3nt: TGCAGCGTTCCGGCGGGGGGGGGTTTTTTCACAGATACGCAGTATTTT
CDR3aa: CSVPAGGGFFTDTQYF

v_gene: TRBV2
d_gene: .
abundance: .
j_gene: TRBJ2-1
CDR3nt: TGTGCCACCACATCACAGCGACTATTGAATGAGCAGTTCTTC
CDR3aa: CATTSQRLLNEQFF

v_gene: TRBV7-9
d_gene: .
abundance: .
j_gene: TRBJ2-1
CDR3nt: TGTGCCACAAGAGCTGGTGCTATTGAGCAGTTCTTC
CDR3aa: CATRAGAIEQFF

v_gene: TRBV19
d_gene: TRBD1
abundance: few
j_gene: TRBJ2-4
CDR3nt: TGTGCCAGTAGTATTGGGCACAGGGGATTAGCCAAAAACATTCAGTACTTC
CDR3aa: CASSIGHRGLAKNIQYF

v_gene: TRBV10-2
d_gene: TRBD1
abundance: .
j_gene: TRBJ1-1
CDR3nt: TGCGCCAGCAGTGAACGACAGGGCACTGAAGCTTTCTTT
CDR3aa: CASSERQGTEAFF

v_gene: TRBV7-9
d_gene: .
abundance: .
j_gene: TRBJ1-6
CDR3nt: TGTGCCAGCAGCCCCCATCCACCCCTCCACTTT
CDR3aa: CASSPHPPLHF

v_gene: TRBV7-9
d_gene: .
abundance: once
j_gene: TRBJ1-5
CDR3nt: TGTGCCAGCAGCTTATTCGGGGGTGCGGATGGGCAGCCCCAGCATTTT
CDR3aa: CASSLFGGADGQPQHF

v_gene: TRBV5-6
d_gene: .
abundance: .
j_gene: TRBJ2-7
CDR3nt: TGTGCCAGCAGCTTCGAAGCCATGCAGTACTTC
CDR3aa: CASSFEAMQYF

v_gene: TRBV29-1
d_gene: TRBD1
abundance: .
j_gene: TRBJ2-5
CDR3nt: TGCAGCGGCCGACAGGGGGCCGAGACCCAGTACTTC
CDR3aa: CSGRQGAETQYF

v_gene: TRBV28
d_gene: .
abundance: .
j_gene: TRBJ2-1
CDR3nt: TGTGCCAGCAGTACCAGCGGAGCACTTTACAATGAGCAGTTCTTC
CDR3aa: CASSTSGALYNEQFF

v_gene: TRBV18
d_gene: .
abundance: .
j_gene: TRBJ2-6
CDR3nt: TGTGCCAGCTCACCAATACAGGGACGAGGGGCCAACGTCCTGACTTTC
CDR3aa: CASSPIQGRGANVLTF

v_gene: TRBV11-3
d_gene: .
abundance: .
j_gene: TRBJ1-6
CDR3nt: TGTGCCAGCAGCCCCGGGGAGGGTTCACCCCTCCACTTT
CDR3aa: CASSPGEGSPLHF

v_gene: TRBV23-1
d_gene: TRBD1
abundance: .
j_gene: TRBJ1-5
CDR3nt: TGCGCCAGCAGGACGCAGTGGGACAGGGGGAGGAATAGCAATCAGCCCCAGCATTTT
CDR3aa: CASRTQWDRGRNSNQPQHF

v_gene: TRBV3-1/TRBV3-2
d_gene: .
abundance: .
j_gene: TRBJ2-5
CDR3nt: TGTGCCAGCAGCCATCTGGGAGCAGAAGAGACCCAGTACTTC
CDR3aa: CASSHLGAEETQYF

v_gene: TRBV27
d_gene: TRBD1
abundance: .
j_gene: TRBJ1-5
CDR3nt: TGTGCCAGCAGTACCAGACAGGACAGGGGTGGTCAGCCCCAGCATTTT
CDR3aa: CASSTRQDRGGQPQHF

v_gene: TRBV27
d_gene: TRBD1
abundance: .
j_gene: TRBJ1-2
CDR3nt: TGTGCCAGCAGTCGATTCGACGGACAGGGGAATGGCTACACCTTC
CDR3aa: CASSRFDGQGNGYTF

v_gene: TRBV18
d_gene: .
abundance: .
j_gene: TRBJ2-3
CDR3nt: TGTGCCAGCTCACGCCACCGGGGCACAGATACGCAGTATTTT
CDR3aa: CASSRHRGTDTQYF

v_gene: TRBV27
d_gene: .
abundance: once
j_gene: TRBJ2-5
CDR3nt: TGTGCCAGCAGTTACATAGGGGGGGGTGTTGGCTCGAAGACCCAGTACTTC
CDR3aa: CASSYIGGGVGSKTQYF

v_gene: TRBV19
d_gene: .
abundance: few
j_gene: TRBJ1-5
CDR3nt: TGTGCCAGTAGCATCCATTTAGTCCCCAGCAATCAGCCCCAGCATTTT
CDR3aa: CASSIHLVPSNQPQHF

v_gene: TRBV27
d_gene: .
abundance: .
j_gene: TRBJ2-7
CDR3nt: TGTGCCAGCACCGGCAGGGACTACGAGCAGTACTTC
CDR3aa: CASTGRDYEQYF

v_gene: TRBV15
d_gene: TRBD1
abundance: .
j_gene: TRBJ1-2
CDR3nt: TGTGCCACCAGCAGGTATGGGACAGGGGGCGCCTATGGCTACACCTTC
CDR3aa: CATSRYGTGGAYGYTF

v_gene: TRBV5-1
d_gene: TRBD1
abundance: .
j_gene: TRBJ2-7
CDR3nt: TGCGCCAGCAGCTGGACAGGGGTCGTTGACGAGCAGTACTTC
CDR3aa: CASSWTGVVDEQYF